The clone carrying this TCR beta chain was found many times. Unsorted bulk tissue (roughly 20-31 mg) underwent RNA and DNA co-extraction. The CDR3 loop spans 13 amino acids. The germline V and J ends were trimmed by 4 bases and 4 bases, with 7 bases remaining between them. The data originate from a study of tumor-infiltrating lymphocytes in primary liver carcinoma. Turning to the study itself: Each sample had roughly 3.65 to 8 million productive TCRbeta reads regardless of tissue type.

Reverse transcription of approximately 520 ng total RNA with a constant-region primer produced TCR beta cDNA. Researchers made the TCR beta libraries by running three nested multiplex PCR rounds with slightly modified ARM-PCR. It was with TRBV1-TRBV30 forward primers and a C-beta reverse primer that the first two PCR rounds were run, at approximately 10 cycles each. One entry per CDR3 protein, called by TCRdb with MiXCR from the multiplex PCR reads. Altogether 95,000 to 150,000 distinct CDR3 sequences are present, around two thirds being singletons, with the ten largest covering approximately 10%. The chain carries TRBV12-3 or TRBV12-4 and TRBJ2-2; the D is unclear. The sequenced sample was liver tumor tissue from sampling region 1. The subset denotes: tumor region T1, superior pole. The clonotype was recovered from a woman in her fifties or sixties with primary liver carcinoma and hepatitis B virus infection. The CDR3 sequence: CASSWAATGELFF. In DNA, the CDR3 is TGTGCCAGCAGTTGGGCCGCCACCGGGGAGCTGTTTTTT.